Below, one T cell receptor (beta chain) is given with its context. Its antigen is unknown. This record comes from a study of cytomegalovirus exposure and HLA in healthy donors. With 60 Vbeta and 13 Jbeta primers, the PCR was carried out. Some clones are missing from TCRdb's copy, which holds only in-frame ones; the method was immunoSEQ multiplex PCR. The sample shows roughly 200,000 clones, roughly 85% of them seen only once. The length of the CDR3 is 16 residues. CDR1 MDHEN and CDR2 SYDVKM come from the germline V gene. Trimming took off 6 bases at V and 5 bases at J, with 21 bases between the two ends. Study results and limitations: Earlier findings revealed that most TCR beta V segments proved productive either about 87% or about 30% of the time. Under in vitro conditions, three CMV-associated chains were confirmed as specific for CMV antigens.

The origin of this receptor is a woman in her twenties or thirties in good health and CMV-seropositive. Sequences were obtained from PBMCs. The V gene is TRBV28, the J gene TRBJ2-3; TRBD2 might be the D (6 bases). The CDR3 bases are TGTGCCAGCAGAACTTTTGAATGGAGGGAGGAAGATACGCAGTATTTT. Protein product: CASRTFEWREEDTQYF.